Many counts were recorded for the clone carrying this T cell receptor (beta chain). Germline V gene sequence: CDR1 MNHEY, CDR2 SVGAGI. V was pared by 0 bases and J by 0 bases, with 14 bases between. The CDR3 loop spans 17 amino acids. MiXCR, applied by TCRdb to the RT-PCR reads, yields one record per CDR3 protein. The table shows more than 600,000 distinct CDR3 sequences, with 13% to 15% occurring only once. Sequenced: memory CD4+ T cells from blood. This chain uses TRBV6-5 with TRBJ1-2; D is unresolved. The receptor comes from a female donor in good health, serving as a healthy control. The CDR3 DNA is TGTGCCAGCAGTTACTCGAGGCCCCAGAGCACTAACTATGGCTACACCTTC. This codes for CASSYSRPQSTNYGYTF.